These 26 T cell receptor beta chains originate from one sample sequenced in a study of T cells in Graves' hyperthyroidism and ophthalmopathy. Template material for amplifying TCR beta CDR3 regions consisted of RNA transcripts. RT-PCR in the first round (using the HTBI primer set) targeted the TCR CDR3. TCRdb reprocessed the multiplex PCR reads via MiXCR and lists one record per CDR3 protein. Among 500,000 to 600,000 distinct CDR3 sequences listed, over 15% were seen once. Sequencing was performed on blood. The receptors shown here come from a woman aged 18-29 years with Graves' hyperthyroidism.

This clonotype was detected many times. The chain combines TRBV18 with TRBJ1-2, with D perhaps TRBD1 (5 bases). CDR1 is KGHSH and CDR2 is LQKENI in the germline V gene. The CDR3 is 14 amino acids. V was cut by 1 base and J by 4 bases, with 10 bases left in between. CDR3: CASSPQAGSYGYTF. In DNA, the CDR3 is TGTGCCAGCTCACCACAGGCAGGGAGCTATGGCTACACCTTC.

In its sample, this clonotype was seen a few times. The chain joins TRBV4-2 to TRBJ1-1; D unresolved. V lost 1 base and J 9 bases, leaving 18 bases between the germline ends. The CDR3 runs to 15 residues. CDR1 and CDR2 from the germline V gene are LGHNA and YNFKEQ. CDR3 amino acids: CASSQGGDFLEKAFF. The DNA of the CDR3 is TGTGCCAGCAGCCAAGGGGGTGATTTCTTAGAGAAAGCTTTCTTT.

This clonotype was seen a handful of times. The rearrangement uses TRBV5-6 and TRBJ1-2; D remains ambiguous. V lost 4 bases and J 2 bases, leaving 12 bases between the germline ends. CDR3 length equals 14 residues. The germline gives CDR1 SGHDT, CDR2 YYEEEE. In DNA, the CDR3 is TGTGCCAGCAGCGGAGGTCTTTCAAACTATGGCTACACCTTC. This translates into CASSGGLSNYGYTF.

About this clonotype: A much larger clone lies a single base off, so this may be a read error. This sequence joins TRBV20-1 and TRBJ1-2; 9 positions agree with TRBD1. CDR3 length equals 16 residues. Germline lookup yields CDR1 DFQATT and CDR2 SNEGSKA (reference sequence). J gave up 2 bases and V 6 bases, and 13 bases lay outside the gene matches. CDR3 amino acids: CSAPNPWTGVNYGYTF. In DNA, the CDR3 is TGCAGTGCCCCGAATCCTTGGACAGGGGTGAACTATGGCTACACCTTC.

There are a few counts of this clonotype. The chain joins TRBV6-2 or TRBV6-3 to TRBJ2-5, with 8 bases that match TRBD2. V shed 6 bases and J 5 bases; nucleotides not matched to a gene: 11. CDR3 length: 15 residues. The germline V gene encodes CDR1 MNHEY and CDR2 SVGEGT. The CDR3 here is CASSNLGLVGETQYF. The DNA of the CDR3 is TGTGCCAGCAGCAACCTGGGACTAGTGGGGGAGACCCAGTACTTC.

This clonotype has more than one count but fewer than ten. The chain links TRBV2 to TRBJ1-1; D call uncertain. This CDR3 comprises 15 residues. With 8 bases removed from V and 2 bases from J, the gap between germline ends came to 18 bases. The germline V gene has CDR1 SNHLY and CDR2 FYNNEI. CDR3 in DNA: TGTGCCAGCGGTTCTTCAGGACTATTCAACACTGAAGCTTTCTTT. Translation: CASGSSGLFNTEAFF.

Points on this clonotype: This may come from a read error, since a much larger clone is one base off. This chain connects TRBV3-1 to TRBJ2-7; D unresolved. Germline CDR1 LGHDT, CDR2 YNNKEL (reference sequence). Between the trimmed V and J ends, which lost 0 bases and 2 bases, there was a span of 8 bases. The CDR3 has 14 amino acids. CDR3 in amino acids: CASSQELPAYEQYF. The CDR3 region has the DNA TGTGCCAGCAGCCAAGAGTTGCCAGCCTACGAGCAGTACTTC.

This clonotype occurred many times. The chain recombines TRBV7-8 with TRBJ2-2; 15 nucleotides align to TRBD2. V was pared by 5 bases and J by 0 bases, with 7 bases of the junction left unmatched. Germline V gene data show CDR1 as SGHVS and CDR2 as FQNEAQ. The CDR3 length is 19 residues. The CDR3 here is CASSIGLAGGFANTGELFF. The DNA for the CDR3 is TGTGCCAGCAGCATCGGACTAGCGGGGGGGTTCGCGAACACCGGGGAGCTGTTTTTT.

The J gene is TRBJ2-6, the V gene TRBV4-1; D possibly corresponds to TRBD1 (6 bases). The CDR3 loop spans 20 amino acids. Germline loops: CDR1 MGHRA, CDR2 YSYEKL. With 2 bases removed from V and 1 base from J, the gap between germline ends came to 21 bases. The CDR3 DNA is TGCGCCAGCAGCCAATTTTCATCGGGACAAATTTTATCTGGGGCCAACGTCCTGACTTTC. This sequence encodes CASSQFSSGQILSGANVLTF.

Here the CDR3 reads CASTMDRASYEQYF. The CDR3 bases are TGTGCCAGCACGATGGACAGGGCCTCCTACGAGCAGTACTTC. This chain links TRBV6-2 or TRBV6-3 with TRBJ2-7, with 8 bases identical to TRBD1. There are 14 residues in the CDR3. Germline trimming cut 7 bases from V and 0 bases from J; bases unmatched to any gene: 5. Germline V CDR1 and CDR2: MNHEY, SVGEGT.

CDR3 sequence: CASSLQGLPPYEQYF. The CDR3 nucleotides are TGTGCCAGCTCTCTACAGGGACTACCCCCCTACGAGCAGTACTTC. The V and J genes are TRBV18 and TRBJ2-7, with D tentatively TRBD2 (7 bases). Germline-derived CDR1 and CDR2 are KGHSH and LQKENI. V was shortened by 6 bases and J by 2 bases, with 17 bases between the two germline ends. The CDR3 runs to 15 residues.

The gene calls are TRBV5-1 and TRBJ2-2; D possibly corresponds to TRBD1 (6 bases). CDR1 and CDR2 (germline): SGHRS, YFSETQ. This CDR3 is 15 amino acids long. The V gene lost 1 base and the J gene lost 4 bases, with 11 bases spanning the gap. As DNA, the CDR3 is TGCGCCAGCAGCTTGACAGGGCAGGGCACCGGGGAGCTGTTTTTT. It encodes CASSLTGQGTGELFF.

V usage is TRBV7-2 and J usage is TRBJ2-7, with TRBD1 identical over 8 bases. Germline CDR1 and CDR2: SGHTA and FQGNSA. The CDR3 spans 14 residues. Germline trimming cut 3 bases from V and 5 bases from J; bases unmatched to any gene: 6. For the CDR3, the DNA is TGTGCCAGCAGCTTGTGGACAGGGTCAAACGAGCAGTACTTC. This gives the protein CASSLWTGSNEQYF. Supplemented by reference TRBV7-2 and TRBJ2-7, the full variable domain reads GAGVSQSPSNKVTEKGKDVELRCDPISGHTALYWYRQSLGQGLEFLIYFQGNSAPDKSGLPSDRFSAERTGGSVSTLTIQRTQQEDSAVYLCASSLWTGSNEQYFGPGTRLTVT.

In its sample, this clonotype was seen a few times. The chain combines TRBV2 with TRBJ2-2, with D maybe TRBD1 (5 bases). This CDR3 comprises 16 residues. Trimming removed 3 bases from V and 4 bases from J, with 15 bases in between. Germline CDR1 reads SNHLY; CDR2 reads FYNNEI. The CDR3 here is CASSDWSGISTGELFF. The DNA for the CDR3 is TGTGCCAGCAGTGACTGGTCAGGGATAAGCACCGGGGAGCTGTTTTTT.

This clonotype has a count of ten or more. A much larger clone lies a single base off, so this may be a read error. This sequence joins TRBV6-2 or TRBV6-3 and TRBJ2-3; TRBD1 matches 8 bases. This CDR3 spans 14 amino acids. Germline V CDR1 and CDR2: MNHEY, SVGEGT. The V and J ends lost 5 bases and 0 bases, in that order; junction bases with no gene match: 1. The CDR3 protein is CASSRTGSTDTQYF. The CDR3 DNA follows: TGTGCCAGCAGTCGGACAGGGAGCACAGATACGCAGTATTTT.

This clonotype showed up many times. The chain uses TRBV5-1 and TRBJ1-1; TRBD1 matches at 8 bases. Losses at the gene ends were 4 bases for V and 0 bases for J; bases not matched to a gene: 5. This CDR3 has 15 amino acids. Germline loops: CDR1 SGHRS, CDR2 YFSETQ. Written as DNA, the CDR3 is TGCGCCAGCAGCCACAACAGGGGGATGAACACTGAAGCTTTCTTT. It translates to CASSHNRGMNTEAFF.

The CDR3 DNA reads as TGCAGTGCTACTAGCGGGAGGGGGGGTGAGCAGTTCTTC. It yields the protein CSATSGRGGEQFF. The chain links TRBV20-1 to TRBJ2-1; 12 bases fit TRBD2. CDR3 length: 13 amino acids. CDR1 DFQATT and CDR2 SNEGSKA come from the germline V gene (reference sequence). V lost 4 bases and J lost 9; bases outside the gene matches: 4.

The J gene is TRBJ2-1, the V gene TRBV5-1; D is undetermined. The V end lost 0 bases, the J end lost 0 bases, and 10 bases lay between the germline ends. The CDR3 loop spans 16 amino acids. Germline assignment: CDR1 SGHRS and CDR2 YFSETQ. The CDR3 loop reads CASSLEGVSSYNEQFF. The DNA of the CDR3 is TGCGCCAGCAGCTTGGAGGGCGTGAGCTCCTACAATGAGCAGTTCTTC.

The chain employs TRBV15 and TRBJ1-1; D gene unclear. Per the germline V gene, CDR1 is LNHNV and CDR2 is YYDKDF (reference sequence). The CDR3 consists of 13 residues. The ends were cut back, 4 bases at V and 3 bases at J, with 9 bases in the middle. Here the CDR3 DNA reads TGTGCCACCAGCAAAGCCGCGGACACTGAAGCTTTCTTT. This codes for CATSKAADTEAFF.

This clonotype was seen a few times. The chain is built from TRBV4-3 and TRBJ2-1; tentatively, D is TRBD1 or TRBD2 (6 bases each). Trimming cost V 1 base and J 2 bases, with 15 bases left between them. The V gene's germline CDR1 is LGHNA and CDR2 YSLEER. The CDR3 is made up of 17 amino acids. CDR3 sequence (DNA): TGCGCCAGCAGCCAAGTGGGTCGGGGGACAACCTACAATGAGCAGTTCTTC. Translation: CASSQVGRGTTYNEQFF.

For this clonotype: A read error may be the cause here, since a much bigger clone is one base away. The chain employs TRBV20-1 and TRBJ2-1; 9 nucleotides align to TRBD2. Germline lookup yields CDR1 DFQATT and CDR2 SNEGSKA (reference sequence). The CDR3 has 15 residues. CDR3 residues: CSASTWREGYNDQFF. CDR3 DNA: TGCAGTGCCTCGACGTGGCGGGAGGGATACAATGATCAGTTCTTC.

This clonotype was counted many times. The CDR3 bases are TGTGCCAGCAGCTTAGATCTCGGACTAGCGGGGGTGGGAGGGTTCTTC. Protein product: CASSLDLGLAGVGGFF. The J gene is TRBJ2-1, the V gene TRBV11-2; the match to TRBD2 covers 13 bases. In germline, CDR1 is SGHAT, CDR2 FQNNGV. The CDR3 runs to 16 residues. The V and J ends lost 0 bases and 15 bases, in that order; junction bases with no gene match: 11.

This clonotype was recorded many times. This chain links TRBV7-2 with TRBJ2-2; 7 bases agree with TRBD2. The CDR3 has 18 residues. J was trimmed by 0 bases and V by 1 base; bases with no gene match: 8. Germline V gene lookup returns CDR1 SGHTA and CDR2 FQGNSA. The CDR3 DNA is TGTGCCAGCAGCTTAGATCCCCTGCTAGCGGCGAACACCGGGGAGCTGTTTTTT. Its translation: CASSLDPLLAANTGELFF.

This clonotype was detected a few times. This chain links TRBV24-1 with TRBJ2-1, with TRBD1 matching 9 bases. The V segment lost 3 bases and the J segment 4 bases; nucleotides outside the gene matches: 6. Germline V gene lookup returns CDR1 KGHDR and CDR2 SFDVKD. This CDR3 is 16 amino acids long. The CDR3: CATSDQGQGWYNEQFF. CDR3 sequence (DNA): TGTGCCACCAGTGATCAGGGACAGGGATGGTACAATGAGCAGTTCTTC.

This clonotype was found many times. This chain links TRBV12-3 or TRBV12-4 with TRBJ1-1; 7 bases are a match to TRBD1. This CDR3 is 15 amino acids long. The V and J ends lost 7 bases and 1 base, in that order; junction bases with no gene match: 9. The CDR3 DNA follows: TGTGCCAGCAATCTAATCGACAGGGCGAACACTGAAGCTTTCTTT. Amino acids: CASNLIDRANTEAFF.

About this clonotype: A much larger clone differs from this one at a single base, so this may be a read error. CDR3 sequence: CASSYSRSGNFNQPQHF. The CDR3 DNA sequence: TGTGCCAGCAGTTACTCGAGATCGGGGAATTTCAATCAGCCCCAGCATTTT. This rearrangement joins TRBV6-2 or TRBV6-3 to TRBJ1-5, with D uncertain. Trimming pared 0 bases from V and 3 bases from J, leaving 15 bases between. This CDR3 spans 17 amino acids. Germline CDR1 and CDR2: MNHEY and SVGEGT.